This TCR beta chain was obtained from a study of response to subunit inactivated influenza vaccine. TCRdb re-analysed the RT-PCR reads in MiXCR, keeping a single row per CDR3 protein. The sample carries 550,000 to 800,000 distinct CDR3 sequences, approximately 13% recorded once. CDR3 length: 18 amino acids. Losses at the gene ends were 1 base for V and 2 bases for J; bases not matched to a gene: 5. The germline V gene has CDR1 LNHNV and CDR2 YYDKDF (reference sequence). The J gene is TRBJ2-1, the V gene TRBV15; 13 nucleotides match TRBD2. The specimen was PBMCs from blood, collected 14 to 15 days before vaccination. The clonotype originates from a man in his fifties or sixties who received an inactivated influenza vaccine. The CDR3 protein is CATSRGLTSGRTYNEQFF. CDR3 in DNA: TGTGCCACCAGCAGAGGGCTGACTAGCGGGAGGACCTACAATGAGCAGTTCTTC. The full variable domain, its missing parts supplied by reference TRBV15 and TRBJ2-1, is DAMVIQNPRYQVTQFGKPVTLSCSQTLNHNVMYWYQQKSSQAPKLLFHYYDKDFNNEADTPDNFQSRRPNTSFCFLDIRSPGLGDTAMYLCATSRGLTSGRTYNEQFFGPGTRLTVL.